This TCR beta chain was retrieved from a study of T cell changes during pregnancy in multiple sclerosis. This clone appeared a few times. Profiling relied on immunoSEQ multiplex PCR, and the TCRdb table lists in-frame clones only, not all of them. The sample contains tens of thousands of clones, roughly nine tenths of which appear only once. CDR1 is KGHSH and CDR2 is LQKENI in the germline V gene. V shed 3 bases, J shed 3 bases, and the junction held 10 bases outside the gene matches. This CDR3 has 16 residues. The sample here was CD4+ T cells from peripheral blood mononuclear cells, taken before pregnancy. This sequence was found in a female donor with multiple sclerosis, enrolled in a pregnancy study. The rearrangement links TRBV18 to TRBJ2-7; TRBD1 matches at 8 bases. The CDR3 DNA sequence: TGTGCCAGCTCACCGCCCCCAGGACAGGGAAACTACGAGCAGTACTTC. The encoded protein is CASSPPPGQGNYEQYF.